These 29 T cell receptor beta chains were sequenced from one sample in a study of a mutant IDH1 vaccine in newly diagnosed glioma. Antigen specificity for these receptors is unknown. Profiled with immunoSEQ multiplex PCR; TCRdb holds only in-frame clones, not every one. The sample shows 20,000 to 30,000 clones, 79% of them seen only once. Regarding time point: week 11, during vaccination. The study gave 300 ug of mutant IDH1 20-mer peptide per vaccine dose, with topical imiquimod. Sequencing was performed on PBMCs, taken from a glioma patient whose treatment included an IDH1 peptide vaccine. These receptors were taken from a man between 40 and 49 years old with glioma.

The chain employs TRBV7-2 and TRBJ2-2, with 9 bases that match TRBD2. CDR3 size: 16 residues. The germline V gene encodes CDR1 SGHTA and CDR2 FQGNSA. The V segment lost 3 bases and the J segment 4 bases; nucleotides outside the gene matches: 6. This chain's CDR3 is CASSFTTTSGTGELFF. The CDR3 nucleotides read TGTGCCAGCAGCTTTACCACGACTAGCGGCACCGGGGAGCTGTTTTTT. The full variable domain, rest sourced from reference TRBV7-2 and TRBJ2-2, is GAGVSQSPSNKVTEKGKDVELRCDPISGHTALYWYRQSLGQGLEFLIYFQGNSAPDKSGLPSDRFSAERTGGSVSTLTIQRTQQEDSAVYLCASSFTTTSGTGELFFGEGSRLTVL.

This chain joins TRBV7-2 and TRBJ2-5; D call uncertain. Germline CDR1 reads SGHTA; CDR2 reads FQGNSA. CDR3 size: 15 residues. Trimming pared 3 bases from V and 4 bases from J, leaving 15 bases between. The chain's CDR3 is CASSLSTTRGETQYF. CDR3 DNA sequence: TGTGCCAGCAGCTTGAGTACGACGAGAGGAGAGACCCAGTACTTC.

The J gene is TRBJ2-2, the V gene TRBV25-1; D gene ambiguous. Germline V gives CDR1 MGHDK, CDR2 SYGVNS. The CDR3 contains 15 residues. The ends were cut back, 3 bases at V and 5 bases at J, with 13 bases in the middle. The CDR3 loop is CASSDRVVGTGELFF. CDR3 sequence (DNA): TGTGCCAGCAGTGATCGGGTAGTCGGAACCGGGGAGCTGTTTTTT.

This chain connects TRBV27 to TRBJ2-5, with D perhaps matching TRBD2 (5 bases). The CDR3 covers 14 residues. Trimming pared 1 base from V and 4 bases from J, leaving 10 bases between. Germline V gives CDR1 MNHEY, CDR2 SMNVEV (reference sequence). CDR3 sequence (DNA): TGTGCCAGCAGTTTATACGGGGATCCAGAGACCCAGTACTTC. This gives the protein CASSLYGDPETQYF.

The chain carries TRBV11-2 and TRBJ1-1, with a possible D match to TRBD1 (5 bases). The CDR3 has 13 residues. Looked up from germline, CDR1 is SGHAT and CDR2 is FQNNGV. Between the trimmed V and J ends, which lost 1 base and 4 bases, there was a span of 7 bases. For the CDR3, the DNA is TGTGCCAGCAGCTTAGCGGGGGTCACTGAAGCTTTCTTT. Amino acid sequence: CASSLAGVTEAFF.

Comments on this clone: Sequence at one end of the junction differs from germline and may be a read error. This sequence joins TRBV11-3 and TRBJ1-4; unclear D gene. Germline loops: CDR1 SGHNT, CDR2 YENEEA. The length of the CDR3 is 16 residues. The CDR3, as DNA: TGTGCCAGCAGCTTAATATTCCCCCGGCGTAATGAAAAACTGGTTTTT. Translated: CASSLIFPRRNEKLVF.

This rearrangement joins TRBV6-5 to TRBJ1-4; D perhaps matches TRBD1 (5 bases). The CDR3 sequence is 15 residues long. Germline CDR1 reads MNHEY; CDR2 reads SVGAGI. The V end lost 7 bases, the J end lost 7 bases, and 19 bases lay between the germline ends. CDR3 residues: CASTPGGFQGEKLFF. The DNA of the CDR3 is TGTGCCAGCACCCCGGGAGGCTTCCAGGGTGAAAAACTGTTTTTT.

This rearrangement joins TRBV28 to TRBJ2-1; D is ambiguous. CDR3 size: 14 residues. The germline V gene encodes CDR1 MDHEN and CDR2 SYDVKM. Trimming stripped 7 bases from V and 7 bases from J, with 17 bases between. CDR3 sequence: CASTKGQLGNEQFF. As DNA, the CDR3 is TGTGCCAGCACCAAGGGTCAACTGGGGAATGAGCAGTTCTTC.

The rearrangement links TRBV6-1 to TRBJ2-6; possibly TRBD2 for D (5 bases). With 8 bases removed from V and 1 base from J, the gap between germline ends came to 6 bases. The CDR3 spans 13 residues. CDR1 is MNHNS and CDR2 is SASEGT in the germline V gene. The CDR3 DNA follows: TGTGCCAGCGAGGGTTCTGGGGCCAACGTCCTGACTTTC. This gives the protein CASEGSGANVLTF.

CDR3 DNA sequence: TGTGCCTGGAGTGGGACTAGCGGGGGCAATGAGCAGTTCTTC. Translating gives CAWSGTSGGNEQFF. The chain carries TRBV30 and TRBJ2-1, with 13 bases that match TRBD2. Germline CDR1 reads GTSNPN; CDR2 reads SVGIG (reference sequence). The V and J ends lost 1 base and 6 bases, in that order; junction bases with no gene match: 0. There are 14 residues in the CDR3.

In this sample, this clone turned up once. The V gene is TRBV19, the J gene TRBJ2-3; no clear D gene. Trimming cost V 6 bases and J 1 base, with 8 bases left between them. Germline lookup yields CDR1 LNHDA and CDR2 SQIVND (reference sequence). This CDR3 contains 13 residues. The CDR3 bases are TGTGCCAGTAGCCGTTGGGGCACAGATACGCAGTATTTT. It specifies CASSRWGTDTQYF.

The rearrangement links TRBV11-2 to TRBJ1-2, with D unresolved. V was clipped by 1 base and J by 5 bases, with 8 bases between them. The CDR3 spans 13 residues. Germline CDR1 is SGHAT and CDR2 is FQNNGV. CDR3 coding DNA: TGTGCCAGCAGCTTAGGAAAAGGATATGGCTACACCTTC. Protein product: CASSLGKGYGYTF. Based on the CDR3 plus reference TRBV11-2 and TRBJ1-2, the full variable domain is EAGVAQSPRYKIIEKRQSVAFWCNPISGHATLYWYQQILGQGPKLLIQFQNNGVVDDSQLPKDRFSAERLKGVDSTLKIQPAKLEDSAVYLCASSLGKGYGYTFGSGTRLTVV.

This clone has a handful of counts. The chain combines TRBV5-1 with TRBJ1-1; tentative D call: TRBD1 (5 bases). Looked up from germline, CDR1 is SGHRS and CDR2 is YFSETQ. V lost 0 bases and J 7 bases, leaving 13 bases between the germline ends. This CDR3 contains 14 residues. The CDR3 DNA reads TGCGCCAGCAGCTTGGCTGGGATAGACAGTGAAGCTTTCTTT. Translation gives CASSLAGIDSEAFF.

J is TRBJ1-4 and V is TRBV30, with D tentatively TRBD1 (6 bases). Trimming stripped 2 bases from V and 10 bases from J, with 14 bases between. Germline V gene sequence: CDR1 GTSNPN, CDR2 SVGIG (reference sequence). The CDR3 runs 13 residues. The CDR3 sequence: CAWSPGGAGKLFF. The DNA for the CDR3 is TGTGCCTGGAGTCCGGGGGGCGCCGGAAAACTGTTTTTT. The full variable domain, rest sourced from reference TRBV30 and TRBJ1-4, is SQTIHQWPATLVQPVGSPLSLECTVEGTSNPNLYWYRQAAGRGLQLLFYSVGIGQISSEVPQNLSASRPQDRQFILSSKKLLLSDSGFYLCAWSPGGAGKLFFGSGTQLSVL.

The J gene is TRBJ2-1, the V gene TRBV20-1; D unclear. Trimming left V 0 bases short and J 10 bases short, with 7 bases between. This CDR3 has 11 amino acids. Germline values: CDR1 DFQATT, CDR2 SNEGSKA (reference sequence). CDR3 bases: TGCAGTGCTAGAGATCCTTACGAGCAGTTCTTC. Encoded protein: CSARDPYEQFF.

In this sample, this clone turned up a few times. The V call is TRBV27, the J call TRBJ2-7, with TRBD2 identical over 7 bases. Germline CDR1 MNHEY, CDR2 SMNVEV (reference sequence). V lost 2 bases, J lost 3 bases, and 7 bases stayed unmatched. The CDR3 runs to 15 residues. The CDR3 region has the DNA TGTGCCAGCAGTTTAACGGCGGGAGTGATCTACGAGCAGTACGTC. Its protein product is CASSLTAGVIYEQYV.

The CDR3 nucleotides are TGTGCCAGCAGTTCCCGGGCAGGGGCGGGGGGCTACACCTTC. Translation gives CASSSRAGAGGYTF. V usage is TRBV27 and J usage is TRBJ1-2; D is possibly TRBD1 (6 bases). The CDR3 has 14 amino acids. Trimming left V 4 bases short and J 8 bases short, with 17 bases between. Germline values: CDR1 MNHEY, CDR2 SMNVEV (reference sequence).

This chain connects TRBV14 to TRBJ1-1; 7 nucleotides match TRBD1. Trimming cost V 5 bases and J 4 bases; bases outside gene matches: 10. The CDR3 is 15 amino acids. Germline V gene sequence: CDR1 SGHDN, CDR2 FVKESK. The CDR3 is CASSLRQGRGTEAFF. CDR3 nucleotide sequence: TGTGCCAGCAGCTTAAGACAGGGTCGGGGCACTGAAGCTTTCTTT.

The CDR3 here is CASSLQEPPYEQYF. In DNA form, the CDR3 reads TGTGCCAGCAGTTTACAGGAACCCCCCTACGAGCAGTACTTC. This chain joins TRBV27 and TRBJ2-7, with D unclear. Germline CDR1 MNHEY, CDR2 SMNVEV (reference sequence). The CDR3 is made up of 14 amino acids. The V gene lost 2 bases and the J gene lost 2 bases, with 10 bases spanning the gap.

The CDR3: CASMRTGSHGETQYF. The CDR3, as DNA: TGTGCCAGCATGAGGACAGGGTCGCATGGAGAGACCCAGTACTTC. The chain is built from TRBV2 and TRBJ2-5; 8 bases agree with TRBD1. This CDR3 spans 15 amino acids. The J segment lost 4 bases and the V segment lost 7 bases, leaving 11 bases of the junction unmatched. Germline CDR1 reads SNHLY; CDR2 reads FYNNEI.

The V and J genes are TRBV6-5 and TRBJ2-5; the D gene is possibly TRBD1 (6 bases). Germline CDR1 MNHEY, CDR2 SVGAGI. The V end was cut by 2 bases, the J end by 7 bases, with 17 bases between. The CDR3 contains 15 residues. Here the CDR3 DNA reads TGTGCCAGCAGTTACGACCGGACAGCAAGGGGGACCCAGTACTTC. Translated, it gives CASSYDRTARGTQYF.

This chain's CDR3 is CSAIEGAEAFF. CDR3 bases: TGCAGTGCTATTGAGGGAGCTGAAGCTTTCTTT. This sequence joins TRBV20-1 and TRBJ1-1; D not resolved. Germline CDR1 DFQATT, CDR2 SNEGSKA (reference sequence). Trimming took off 4 bases at V and 6 bases at J, with 9 bases between the two ends. The CDR3 runs 11 residues.

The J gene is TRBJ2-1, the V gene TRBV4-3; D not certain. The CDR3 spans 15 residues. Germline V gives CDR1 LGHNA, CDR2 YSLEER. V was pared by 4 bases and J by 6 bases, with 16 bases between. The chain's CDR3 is CASSLSALGTNEQFF. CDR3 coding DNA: TGCGCCAGCAGCCTTTCCGCCCTAGGAACCAATGAGCAGTTCTTC.

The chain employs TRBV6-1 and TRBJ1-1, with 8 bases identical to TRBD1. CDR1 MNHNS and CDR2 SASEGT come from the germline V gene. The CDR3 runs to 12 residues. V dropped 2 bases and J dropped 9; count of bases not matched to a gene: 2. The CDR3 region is CASSERTGKAFF. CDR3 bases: TGTGCCAGCAGTGAAAGGACAGGGAAAGCTTTCTTT.

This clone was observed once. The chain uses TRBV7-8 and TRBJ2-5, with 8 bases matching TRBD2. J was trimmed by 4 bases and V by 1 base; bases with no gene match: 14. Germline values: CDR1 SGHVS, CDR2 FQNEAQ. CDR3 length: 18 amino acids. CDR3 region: CASSLVTSGVPGGETQYF. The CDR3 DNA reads TGTGCCAGCAGCTTAGTTACTAGCGGTGTGCCCGGAGGAGAGACCCAGTACTTC.

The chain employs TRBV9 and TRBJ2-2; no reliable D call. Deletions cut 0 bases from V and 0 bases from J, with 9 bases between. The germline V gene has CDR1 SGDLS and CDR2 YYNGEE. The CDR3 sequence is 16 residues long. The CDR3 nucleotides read TGTGCCAGCAGCGTAGCGGTCAGCCCGAACACCGGGGAGCTGTTTTTT. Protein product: CASSVAVSPNTGELFF.

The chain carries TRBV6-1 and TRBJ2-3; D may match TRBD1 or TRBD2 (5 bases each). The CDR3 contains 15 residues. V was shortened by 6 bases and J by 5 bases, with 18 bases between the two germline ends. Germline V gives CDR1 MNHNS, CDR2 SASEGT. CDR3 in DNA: TGTGCCAGCAGAGCCGGGACCTCTAAGGTAGATACGCAGTATTTT. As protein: CASRAGTSKVDTQYF.

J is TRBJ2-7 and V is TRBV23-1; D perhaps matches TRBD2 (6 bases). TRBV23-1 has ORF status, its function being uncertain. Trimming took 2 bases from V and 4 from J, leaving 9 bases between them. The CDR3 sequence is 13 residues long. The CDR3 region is CASSQPGTYEQYV. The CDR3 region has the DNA TGCGCCAGCAGTCAACCCGGGACTTACGAGCAGTACGTC.

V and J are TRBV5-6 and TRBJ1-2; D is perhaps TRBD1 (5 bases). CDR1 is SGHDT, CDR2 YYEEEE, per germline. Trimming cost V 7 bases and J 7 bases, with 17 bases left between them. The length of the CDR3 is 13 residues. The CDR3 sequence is CASGPDRRVGYTF. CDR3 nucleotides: TGTGCCAGCGGCCCCGACAGAAGAGTTGGCTACACCTTC.